This T cell receptor beta chain was sequenced during a study of control samples from healthy donors and cancer patients (dated by TCRdb to about 2020). At the junction V is shortened by 3 bases and J by 4 bases; bases outside the gene matches: 2. The CDR3 runs 15 residues from the cysteine to the phenylalanine. Only CDR3 DNA is held: 45 bases, read in frame from base 1. Reading the germline V gene gives CDR1 KGHSH and CDR2 LQKENI. The library was made by the immunoSEQ multiplex PCR assay. TCRdb carries this immuneACCESS record with in-frame sequences only. Its versions omit some clonotypes, under half of them owing to an unresolved V gene in the studies checked, with the rest unexplained. The sample has roughly 100,000 clones on record, about 89% of them singletons. Of the sample, over 15% falls within the top ten clones. Comments on this clone: There is no known antigen for this receptor. It has no much larger one-base neighbor in the sample; base qualities were not kept.

This TCR came from a man aged 55 to 70 with lung cancer. Sequenced: PBMCs. The chain uses TRBV18 and TRBJ2-1; TRBD1 matches 11 bases in the middle. The CDR3 in this case is CASSPGQGEYNEQFF. The DNA reads as follows: TGTGCCAGCTCACCGGGACAGGGGGAATACAATGAGCAGTTCTTC.